The 18 T cell receptor beta chains in this list originate from one sample, sequenced in a study of lymphopenia after photon versus proton radiotherapy. Data came from immunoSEQ multiplex PCR; TCRdb stores just in-frame clones and leaves some out. Of 29,000 or so clones in the sample, around nine tenths are singletons; the top ten hold 47%. The sample consisted of peripheral blood, taken from a patient treated with proton-based radiotherapy. These receptors were obtained from a woman aged 55-69 years with cholangiocarcinoma. Some clones in this sample may be carry-over from other donors' samples.

The V and J genes are TRBV19 and TRBJ1-1; 8 nucleotides match TRBD1. V shed 5 bases and J 4 bases; nucleotides not matched to a gene: 6. The CDR3 length is 14 residues. Germline V CDR1 and CDR2: LNHDA, SQIVND (reference sequence). The CDR3 here is CASSVGQGVTEAFF. In nucleotides, the CDR3 is TGTGCCAGTAGTGTTGGACAGGGTGTCACTGAAGCTTTCTTT.

This clone was seen a single time. The chain links TRBV28 to TRBJ2-7, with a tentative D call TRBD2 (6 bases). Trimming took off 6 bases at V and 2 bases at J, with 17 bases between the two ends. The V gene's germline CDR1 is MDHEN and CDR2 SYDVKM. This CDR3 has 15 amino acids. CDR3 sequence: CASRPRGLPPYEQYF. The CDR3 DNA reads TGTGCCAGCAGGCCACGGGGACTGCCCCCCTACGAGCAGTACTTC.

There are a few counts of this clone. This chain uses TRBV7-2 with TRBJ2-5; D call uncertain. This CDR3 is built from 14 residues. Per the germline V gene, CDR1 is SGHTA and CDR2 is FQGNSA. Deletions cut 0 bases from V and 5 bases from J, with 10 bases between. This CDR3 is CASSLAGLGETQYF. The DNA for the CDR3 is TGTGCCAGCAGCTTAGCGGGATTGGGGGAGACCCAGTACTTC. Full variable domain (remainder filled in from reference TRBV7-2 and TRBJ2-5): GAGVSQSPSNKVTEKGKDVELRCDPISGHTALYWYRQSLGQGLEFLIYFQGNSAPDKSGLPSDRFSAERTGGSVSTLTIQRTQQEDSAVYLCASSLAGLGETQYFGPGTRLLVL.

V gene TRBV27 combines with J gene TRBJ1-4; D is uncertain. Germline assignment: CDR1 MNHEY and CDR2 SMNVEV (reference sequence). Trimming cost V 4 bases and J 2 bases, with 8 bases left between them. This CDR3 spans 14 amino acids. CDR3 residues: CASSYHGTNEKLFF. In DNA form, the CDR3 reads TGTGCCAGCAGTTACCACGGCACTAATGAAAAACTGTTTTTT.

This chain connects TRBV2 to TRBJ2-7; D gene uncertain. Germline V gives CDR1 SNHLY, CDR2 FYNNEI. Deletions cut 2 bases from V and 8 bases from J, with 10 bases between. The CDR3 is 12 residues long. The CDR3: CASSERRGQQYF. The CDR3 DNA is TGTGCCAGCAGTGAACGAAGAGGACAGCAGTACTTC.

The chain combines TRBV7-2 with TRBJ2-7; the D gene is possibly TRBD2 (6 bases). Per germline, CDR1 SGHTA and CDR2 FQGNSA. The CDR3 is 15 amino acids. V shed 5 bases and J shed 1 base, with 15 bases lying between them. DNA for the CDR3: TGTGCCAGCAGCGGGGGAGGTGGCCGTTCCTACGAGCAGTACTTC. It encodes CASSGGGGRSYEQYF.

The chain combines TRBV5-1 with TRBJ1-1, with D possibly being TRBD1 (6 bases). CDR3 size: 15 residues. Trimming cost V 0 bases and J 1 base, with 10 bases left between them. The germline gives CDR1 SGHRS, CDR2 YFSETQ. This chain's CDR3 is CASSLGPGQNTEAFF. The CDR3 DNA follows: TGCGCCAGCAGCTTGGGACCGGGACAGAACACTGAAGCTTTCTTT.

The chain employs TRBV5-6 and TRBJ2-1; D gene ambiguous. The germline V and J ends were trimmed by 6 bases and 4 bases, with 17 bases remaining between them. This CDR3 has 15 amino acids. Germline V gene sequence: CDR1 SGHDT, CDR2 YYEEEE. This chain's CDR3 is CASTIPGSHYNEQFF. CDR3 bases: TGTGCCAGCACCATACCAGGATCTCATTACAATGAGCAGTTCTTC.

CDR3 in amino acids: CASSSLGTGSYEQYF. CDR3 nucleotides: TGTGCCAGCAGTTCCCTCGGGACAGGGTCCTACGAGCAGTACTTC. The chain employs TRBV28 and TRBJ2-7; 9 nucleotides match TRBD1. The CDR3 is made up of 15 amino acids. Germline V gene data show CDR1 as MDHEN and CDR2 as SYDVKM. Unmatched junction bases numbered 5, after V lost 4 bases and J lost 1 base.

The chain recombines TRBV6-6 with TRBJ2-6; D unclear. The CDR3 totals 13 residues. V was clipped by 2 bases and J by 2 bases, with 1 base between them. Germline V CDR1 and CDR2: MNHNY, SVGAGI (reference sequence). CDR3 amino acids: CASSYPGANVLTF. In nucleotides, the CDR3 is TGTGCCAGCAGTTACCCTGGGGCCAACGTCCTGACTTTC.

The chain couples TRBV5-1 to TRBJ2-7, with D unclear. The CDR3 runs 16 residues. Germline CDR1 SGHRS, CDR2 YFSETQ. Trimming removed 0 bases at V and 1 base at J, with 14 bases between. DNA for the CDR3: TGCGCCAGCAGCTTGGTCTCGTTGAGCCAGTCCTACGAGCAGTACTTC. It encodes CASSLVSLSQSYEQYF.

The CDR3 is CASSYKKRDQPQHF. As DNA, the CDR3 is TGTGCCAGCAGCTACAAAAAAAGGGATCAGCCCCAGCATTTT. The chain links TRBV2 to TRBJ1-5; D uncertain. V was pared by 6 bases and J by 5 bases, with 14 bases between. CDR3 length: 14 amino acids. Germline assignment: CDR1 SNHLY and CDR2 FYNNEI.

The genes are TRBV28 and TRBJ2-6; tentatively, D is TRBD1 (6 bases). V lost 4 bases and J 4 bases, leaving 14 bases between the germline ends. This CDR3 comprises 16 residues. Per germline, CDR1 MDHEN and CDR2 SYDVKM. The CDR3 here is CASSSAGEPGANVLTF. The CDR3 nucleotides read TGTGCCAGCAGTTCAGCAGGGGAACCCGGGGCCAACGTCCTGACTTTC. Filled out from reference TRBV28 and TRBJ2-6, the complete variable domain reads DVKVTQSSRYLVKRTGEKVFLECVQDMDHENMFWYRQDPGLGLRLIYFSYDVKMKEKGDIPEGYSVSREKKERFSLILESASTNQTSMYLCASSSAGEPGANVLTFGAGSRLTVL.

This rearrangement joins TRBV7-7 to TRBJ2-1; the D gene is possibly TRBD2 (6 bases). Germline lookup yields CDR1 SSHAT and CDR2 FNYEAQ (reference sequence). The CDR3 is 16 residues long. The V and J ends lost 1 base and 4 bases respectively, with 14 bases between them. The CDR3 reads CASSLDETSSYNEQFF. CDR3 coding DNA: TGTGCCAGCAGCTTAGATGAGACTAGTAGTTACAATGAGCAGTTCTTC.

This clone was seen a handful of times. The CDR3 nucleotides read TGTGCCAGCAGTCGGACACTTAACACCGGGGAGCTGTTTTTT. Amino acid sequence: CASSRTLNTGELFF. This chain joins TRBV6-5 and TRBJ2-2; TRBD1 might be the D (5 bases). This CDR3 spans 14 amino acids. The germline V and J ends were trimmed by 5 bases and 2 bases, with 9 bases remaining between them. The germline gives CDR1 MNHEY, CDR2 SVGAGI.

The CDR3: CASSDRQGGSREQYF. The CDR3 DNA reads TGTGCCAGCAGCGACAGACAGGGAGGTTCTCGGGAGCAGTACTTC. This chain joins TRBV7-3 and TRBJ2-7; possibly TRBD1 for D (7 bases). Germline assignment: CDR1 SGHTA and CDR2 FQGTGA. With 5 bases removed from V and 7 bases from J, the gap between germline ends came to 21 bases. This CDR3 region has 15 residues.

V and J are TRBV6-6 and TRBJ1-5; weak D call: TRBD1 (6 bases). The ends were cut back, 1 base at V and 5 bases at J, with 12 bases in the middle. The length of the CDR3 is 15 residues. Germline values: CDR1 MNHNY, CDR2 SVGAGI (reference sequence). In DNA, the CDR3 is TGTGCCAGCAGTTACTTCGGGGGCTCGGATCAGCCCCAGCATTTT. Translated: CASSYFGGSDQPQHF.

On this clone itself: Distinct nucleotide sequences in the sample also encode this CDR3. The chain links TRBV9 to TRBJ1-6; D is possibly TRBD1 (6 bases). Germline V gene sequence: CDR1 SGDLS, CDR2 YYNGEE. This CDR3 comprises 15 residues. Trimming stripped 5 bases from V and 13 bases from J, with 22 bases between. CDR3 nucleotides: TGTGCCAGCAGTGCAGGGGCCTTGATGGGGGTGCCCCTCCACTTT. It codes for CASSAGALMGVPLHF. Together with reference TRBV9 and TRBJ1-6, the CDR3 gives the full variable domain: DSGVTQTPKHLITATGQRVTLRCSPRSGDLSVYWYQQSLDQGLQFLIQYYNGEERAKGNILERFSAQQFPDLHSELNLSSLELGDSALYFCASSAGALMGVPLHFGNGTRLTVT.